The rows below give T cell receptor beta chains drawn from one sample of a study of shared clonotypes between healthy human individuals. Produced via immunoSEQ multiplex PCR; TCRdb's table is partial and in-frame only. This table holds roughly 2,000,000 clones, about 95% found once. Sequences were obtained from naive CD8+ T cells sorted from blood. Receptors originate from a man younger than 30 in good health. The CDR3 runs from the conserved cysteine through the conserved F or W. D genes are given only for firm matches. A clone size is listed for some rows: how often the clone was seen (once, few, many), or a class if it is expanded.

J,V,size,D,CDR3,DNA
TRBJ2-5,TRBV6-5,.,.,CASSPDLKETQYF,TGTGCCAGCAGTCCCGACTTAAAAGAGACCCAGTACTTC
TRBJ1-2,TRBV7-9,.,TRBD1,CASSFETGYYGYTF,TGTGCCAGCAGCTTCGAGACAGGGTACTATGGCTACACCTTC
TRBJ1-1,TRBV27,.,.,CASSWRGVGTEAFF,TGTGCCAGCAGTTGGCGGGGGGTGGGCACTGAAGCTTTCTTT
TRBJ2-7,TRBV19,.,.,CASSISTVRDEQYF,TGTGCCAGTAGTATATCGACAGTCAGAGACGAGCAGTACTTC
TRBJ1-4,TRBV5-6,.,.,CASSFWGGEKLFF,TGTGCCAGCAGCTTTTGGGGGGGTGAAAAACTGTTTTTT
TRBJ1-1,TRBV7-9,.,TRBD1,CASSRGQDLNTEAFF,TGTGCCAGCAGCAGGGGACAGGATCTGAACACTGAAGCTTTCTTT
TRBJ2-1,TRBV9,.,TRBD1,CASSEGQVSYNEQFF,TGTGCCAGCAGCGAGGGACAGGTGAGCTACAATGAGCAGTTCTTC
TRBJ1-3,TRBV5-6,.,.,CASSPAGNTIYF,TGTGCCAGCAGCCCAGCAGGAAACACCATATATTTT
TRBJ2-7,TRBV27,.,TRBD1,CASSLLGQAYEQYF,TGTGCCAGCAGTTTATTGGGACAGGCCTACGAGCAGTACTTC
TRBJ2-4,TRBV13,.,TRBD2,CASSRRTSGRWGKNIQYF,TGTGCCAGCAGCCGACGGACTAGCGGGAGGTGGGGCAAAAACATTCAGTACTTC
TRBJ1-6,TRBV6-5,.,.,CASSYSRGNYNSPLHF,TGTGCCAGCAGTTACTCTAGGGGGAACTATAATTCACCCCTCCACTTT
TRBJ2-2,TRBV6-5,.,.,CASSYGLELFF,TGTGCCAGCAGTTACGGTCTGGAGCTGTTTTTT
TRBJ2-1,TRBV19,.,.,CASSIIYSYNEQFF,TGTGCCAGTAGTATCATATACTCCTACAATGAGCAGTTCTTC
TRBJ2-7,TRBV4-3,once,TRBD2,CASSQDRLAEPYEQYF,TGCGCCAGCAGCCAAGATCGACTAGCGGAGCCCTACGAGCAGTACTTC
TRBJ2-1,TRBV18,.,.,CASSPGGLNEQFF,TGTGCCAGCTCACCAGGTGGCCTCAATGAGCAGTTCTTC
TRBJ2-7,TRBV7-9,few,TRBD2,CASSFLAGGGDEQYF,TGTGCCAGCAGCTTCCTAGCGGGGGGCGGCGACGAGCAGTACTTC
TRBJ1-3,TRBV6-5,.,TRBD1,CASSPGGTGNTIYF,TGTGCCAGCAGCCCAGGGGGGACAGGAAACACCATATATTTT
TRBJ1-1,TRBV6-5,once,TRBD1,CASRTGQNLYTEAFF,TGTGCCAGCAGAACGGGACAGAACCTTTACACTGAAGCTTTCTTT
TRBJ2-3,TRBV6-5,once,.,CASSHQSQGDTQYF,TGTGCCAGCAGCCATCAATCCCAGGGGGATACGCAGTATTTT
TRBJ2-5,TRBV6-5,.,TRBD1,CASSPDRAQETQYF,TGTGCCAGCAGTCCAGACAGGGCCCAAGAGACCCAGTACTTC
TRBJ1-4,TRBV4-1,.,TRBD1,CASRDGTGGRNNEKLFF,TGCGCCAGCAGGGACGGTACAGGGGGCCGTAATAATGAAAAACTGTTTTTT
TRBJ2-3,TRBV2,.,.,CASIGSGSDTQYF,TGTGCCAGCATCGGCAGTGGGTCAGATACGCAGTATTTT
TRBJ2-7,TRBV4-3,.,.,CASSQEVAQNEQYF,TGCGCCAGCAGCCAAGAGGTAGCGCAGAACGAGCAGTACTTC
TRBJ1-2,TRBV6-5,.,.,CASSPTGANYGYTF,TGTGCCAGCAGCCCGACAGGAGCTAACTATGGCTACACCTTC
TRBJ1-2,TRBV28,once,.,CASSTDQGPSSGYTF,TGTGCCAGCAGTACGGATCAGGGGCCTAGCTCAGGCTACACCTTC
TRBJ2-2,TRBV6-5,.,.,CASTSGQINTGELFF,TGTGCCAGCACCTCAGGACAGATAAACACCGGGGAGCTGTTTTTT
TRBJ1-5,TRBV6-6,.,.,CASSYAPVAQHF,TGTGCCAGCAGTTACGCGCCGGTAGCCCAGCATTTT
TRBJ2-7,TRBV7-9,.,.,CASSQTDPYEQYF,TGTGCCAGCAGCCAGACAGATCCCTACGAGCAGTACTTC
TRBJ2-5,TRBV4-3,.,TRBD2,CASSQERGWTSENLQETQYF,TGCGCCAGCAGCCAAGAAAGGGGGTGGACTAGCGAAAACTTGCAAGAGACCCAGTACTTC
TRBJ2-1,TRBV7-9,.,TRBD2,CASSLVAGAYNEQFF,TGTGCCAGCAGCTTAGTAGCGGGAGCCTACAATGAGCAGTTCTTC
TRBJ1-5,TRBV4-1,.,.,CASSQAGKVPVVQPQHF,TGCGCCAGCAGCCAGGCAGGGAAGGTACCTGTTGTTCAGCCCCAGCATTTT
TRBJ1-1,TRBV14,.,.,CASSQMAGTEAFF,TGTGCCAGCAGCCAAATGGCGGGTACTGAAGCTTTCTTT
TRBJ2-5,TRBV10-2,once,TRBD1,CASSVWTGGRETQYF,TGCGCCAGCAGTGTATGGACAGGGGGGCGGGAGACCCAGTACTTC
TRBJ2-4,TRBV13,.,.,CASSSVAGKNIQYF,TGTGCCAGCAGCTCCGTAGCTGGGAAAAACATTCAGTACTTC
TRBJ2-7,TRBV4-3,.,.,CASSQWAGGLEQYF,TGCGCCAGCAGCCAATGGGCCGGGGGGCTCGAGCAGTACTTC
TRBJ2-1,TRBV4-3,.,TRBD1,CASSQGQGIGNEQFF,TGCGCCAGCAGCCAGGGACAGGGGATAGGTAATGAGCAGTTCTTC
TRBJ1-2,TRBV11-2,.,.,CASSSTANYGYTF,TGTGCCAGCAGCTCCACAGCAAACTATGGCTACACCTTC
TRBJ1-2,TRBV7-9,.,TRBD1,CASSRENRDRGFGYTF,TGTGCCAGCAGCCGAGAAAACCGGGACAGGGGGTTCGGCTACACCTTC
TRBJ1-2,TRBV6-5,.,.,CASSLHLDSPFGYTF,TGTGCCAGCAGTCTGCACTTGGACAGTCCCTTTGGCTACACCTTC
TRBJ2-7,TRBV27,once,.,CASSSERDGTYEQYF,TGTGCCAGCAGCTCCGAACGGGACGGGACCTACGAGCAGTACTTC
TRBJ2-5,TRBV6-5,.,.,CASSTNWGQETQYF,TGTGCCAGCAGTACCAATTGGGGCCAAGAGACCCAGTACTTC
TRBJ2-7,TRBV11-3,.,.,CASSLRESYERYF,TGTGCCAGCAGCTTACGGGAGTCCTACGAGCGGTACTTC
TRBJ1-1,TRBV5-1,.,.,CASSWIGWYTEAFF,TGCGCCAGCAGCTGGATCGGGTGGTACACTGAAGCTTTCTTT
TRBJ2-1,TRBV27,.,.,CASSEESVLIDEQFF,TGTGCCAGCAGTGAAGAGTCCGTCTTGATCGATGAGCAGTTCTTC
TRBJ2-4,TRBV4-1,.,.,CASSQERGQNIQYF,TGCGCCAGCAGCCAAGAGAGGGGCCAAAACATTCAGTACTTC
TRBJ2-3,TRBV7-9,.,TRBD1,CASRSPTGQENTDTQYF,TGTGCCAGCAGATCTCCTACGGGACAGGAAAATACAGATACGCAGTATTTT
TRBJ2-7,TRBV5-4,.,.,CASSLASYEQYF,TGTGCCAGCAGCTTGGCTAGCTACGAGCAGTACTTC
TRBJ1-1,TRBV5-8,.,.,CASSFVVRPDRNTEAFF,TGTGCCAGCAGCTTTGTCGTTCGCCCCGACCGAAACACTGAAGCTTTCTTT
TRBJ1-2,TRBV6-6,.,.,CASTPGYGYTF,TGTGCCAGCACCCCAGGGTACGGCTACACCTTC
TRBJ2-5,TRBV11-2,.,.,CASSLGGLFQETQYF,TGTGCCAGCAGCTTAGGGGGACTTTTCCAAGAGACCCAGTACTTC